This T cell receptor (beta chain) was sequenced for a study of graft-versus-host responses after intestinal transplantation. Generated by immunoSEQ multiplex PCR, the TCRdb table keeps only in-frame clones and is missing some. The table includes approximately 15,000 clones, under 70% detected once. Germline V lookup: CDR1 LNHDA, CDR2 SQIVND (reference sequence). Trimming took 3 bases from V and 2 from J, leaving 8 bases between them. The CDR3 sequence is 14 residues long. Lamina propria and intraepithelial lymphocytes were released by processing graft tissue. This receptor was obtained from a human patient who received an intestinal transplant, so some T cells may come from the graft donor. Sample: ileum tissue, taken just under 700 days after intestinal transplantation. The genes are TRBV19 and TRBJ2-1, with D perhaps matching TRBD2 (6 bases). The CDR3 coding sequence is TGTGCCAGTAGTATGCGGGAAGCCTACAATGAGCAGTTCTTC. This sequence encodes CASSMREAYNEQFF.